One and the same sample provided the 27 T cell receptor beta chains below, sequenced in a study of cytomegalovirus exposure and HLA in healthy donors. Only in-frame clones appear in the TCRdb table, and some are missing; sequencing was by immunoSEQ multiplex PCR. The sample has roughly 50,000 clones, over 75% seen once; the top ten hold 2.5% to 3.5%. Sequenced: PBMCs. The source is a young man in good health and CMV-seronegative.

This sequence joins TRBV27 and TRBJ2-1; D gene uncertain. The germline V and J ends were trimmed by 6 bases and 3 bases, with 15 bases remaining between them. Germline V gene sequence: CDR1 MNHEY, CDR2 SMNVEV (reference sequence). This CDR3 spans 15 amino acids. The CDR3 loop reads CASSALAFSYNEQFF. CDR3 DNA sequence: TGTGCCAGCAGCGCACTCGCGTTTAGCTACAATGAGCAGTTCTTC.

This clone was detected once. This chain connects TRBV21-1 to TRBJ1-4; the table's D call, TRBD1, was not checked against the DNA. TRBV21-1 is a pseudogene segment. The CDR3 length is 17 residues. The CDR3 spells CASSKEGQGPTNEKLFF. As DNA, the CDR3 is TGTGCCAGCAGCAAAGAAGGACAGGGGCCCACTAATGAAAAACTGTTTTTT.

The chain combines TRBV6-1 with TRBJ2-3; D gene uncertain. CDR1 and CDR2 from the germline V gene are MNHNS and SASEGT. The length of the CDR3 is 12 residues. V was pared by 6 bases and J by 5 bases, with 9 bases between. The CDR3 is CASSMRLDTQYF. As DNA, the CDR3 is TGTGCCAGCAGCATGCGATTAGATACGCAGTATTTT.

V and J are TRBV27 and TRBJ1-4, with D tentatively TRBD1 (5 bases). V was shortened by 5 bases and J by 2 bases, with 15 bases between the two germline ends. This CDR3 is built from 16 residues. From germline, CDR1 is MNHEY and CDR2 SMNVEV (reference sequence). CDR3 sequence reads: CASSPHVGDTNEKLFF. The CDR3 DNA reads as TGTGCCAGCAGTCCTCACGTAGGGGATACTAATGAAAAACTGTTTTTT.

The chain employs TRBV27 and TRBJ2-7, with 9 bases lining up with TRBD1. CDR3 length equals 17 residues. Losses at the gene ends were 3 bases for V and 3 bases for J; bases not matched to a gene: 12. Germline lookup yields CDR1 MNHEY and CDR2 SMNVEV (reference sequence). CDR3 sequence: CASSLRPLQGAFYEQYF. CDR3 DNA: TGTGCCAGCAGTTTGAGGCCTTTACAGGGGGCATTCTACGAGCAGTACTTC.

The gene calls are TRBV7-2 and TRBJ2-2; D is perhaps TRBD2 (6 bases). Germline V gene data show CDR1 as SGHTA and CDR2 as FQGNSA. V shed 5 bases and J shed 1 base, with 8 bases lying between them. The CDR3 is 14 residues long. The CDR3 DNA reads TGTGCCAGCAGCCAGGAGGGGAACACCGGGGAGCTGTTTTTT. This sequence encodes CASSQEGNTGELFF. The complete variable domain, with remaining parts taken from reference TRBV7-2 and TRBJ2-2, reads GAGVSQSPSNKVTEKGKDVELRCDPISGHTALYWYRQSLGQGLEFLIYFQGNSAPDKSGLPSDRFSAERTGGSVSTLTIQRTQQEDSAVYLCASSQEGNTGELFFGEGSRLTVL.

The V gene is TRBV7-6, the J gene TRBJ2-2; 12 bases map to TRBD2. Per the germline V gene, CDR1 is SGHVS and CDR2 is FNYEAQ. V shed 4 bases, J shed 0 bases, and the junction held 6 bases outside the gene matches. There are 18 residues in the CDR3. The CDR3 here is CASSSLGLAGPNTGELFF. CDR3 DNA: TGTGCCAGCAGCTCCCTGGGACTAGCGGGCCCGAACACCGGGGAGCTGTTTTTT.

This rearrangement joins TRBV19 to TRBJ2-2; 7 bases line up with TRBD1. Germline CDR1 and CDR2: LNHDA and SQIVND (reference sequence). Germline trimming cut 5 bases from V and 6 bases from J; bases unmatched to any gene: 9. The CDR3 loop spans 15 amino acids. The CDR3 coding sequence is TGTGCCAGTAGTCCGGGACAGATTTGGGCCGGGGAGCTGTTTTTT. This gives the protein CASSPGQIWAGELFF.

This rearrangement joins TRBV6-1 to TRBJ2-7; D is unclear. The V end was cut by 5 bases, the J end by 3 bases, with 5 bases between. CDR1 and CDR2 from the germline V gene are MNHNS and SASEGT. This CDR3 spans 11 amino acids. DNA for the CDR3: TGTGCCAGCAGTTATCGCTACGAGCAGTACTTC. Translation: CASSYRYEQYF.

V and J are TRBV19 and TRBJ2-7; D is perhaps TRBD1 (6 bases). The CDR3 has 14 residues. Germline lookup yields CDR1 LNHDA and CDR2 SQIVND (reference sequence). Between the trimmed V and J ends, which lost 4 bases and 0 bases, there was a span of 10 bases. The CDR3 sequence: CASSTGTNSYEQYF. CDR3 DNA sequence: TGTGCCAGTAGTACCGGGACAAACTCCTACGAGCAGTACTTC.

The chain has TRBV28 and TRBJ1-1; D is possibly TRBD1 (5 bases). V was cut by 5 bases and J by 6 bases, with 10 bases left in between. This CDR3 is 12 amino acids long. The germline V gene has CDR1 MDHEN and CDR2 SYDVKM. The CDR3 reads CASSPGLAEAFF. The CDR3 DNA is TGTGCCAGCAGTCCGGGACTGGCTGAAGCTTTCTTT.

The rearrangement uses TRBV7-9 and TRBJ2-1; TRBD2 might be the D (5 bases). The CDR3 contains 13 residues. CDR1 is SEHNR, CDR2 FQNEAQ, per germline (reference sequence). Trimming left V 6 bases short and J 5 bases short, with 11 bases between. CDR3 sequence reads: CASSGSEHNEQFF. The CDR3 nucleotides read TGTGCCAGCAGTGGTAGCGAACACAATGAGCAGTTCTTC.

This chain uses TRBV25-1 with TRBJ2-5; D unresolved. The germline V and J ends were trimmed by 1 base and 7 bases, with 16 bases remaining between them. CDR1 MGHDK and CDR2 SYGVNS come from the germline V gene. The length of the CDR3 is 15 residues. CDR3 amino acids: CASSESTLPGGTQYF. For the CDR3, the DNA is TGTGCCAGCAGTGAATCGACCCTCCCCGGCGGGACCCAGTACTTC.

The chain employs TRBV27 and TRBJ2-5, with 8 bases fitting TRBD1. The CDR3 sequence is 17 residues long. With 6 bases clipped from V and 1 base from J, the junction kept 13 bases outside the gene matches. Germline CDR1 and CDR2: MNHEY and SMNVEV (reference sequence). The CDR3 sequence: CASRSWGTGVLQETQYF. Written as DNA, the CDR3 is TGTGCCAGCAGATCGTGGGGGACAGGAGTCCTCCAAGAGACCCAGTACTTC.

The chain has TRBV15 and TRBJ2-1, with D hard to call. Looked up from germline, CDR1 is LNHNV and CDR2 is YYDKDF (reference sequence). Trimming took off 3 bases at V and 6 bases at J, with 3 bases between the two ends. CDR3 size: 11 residues. CDR3 protein: CATSSSNEQFF. CDR3 sequence (DNA): TGTGCCACCAGCAGCTCCAATGAGCAGTTCTTC.

This sequence joins TRBV10-3 and TRBJ2-1; D not resolved. This CDR3 region has 12 residues. V was clipped by 4 bases and J by 6 bases, with 7 bases between them. CDR1 is ENHRY, CDR2 SYGVKD, per germline. In nucleotides, the CDR3 is TGTGCCATCAGTGTATCGGGCAATGAGCAGTTCTTC. It translates to CAISVSGNEQFF.

The rearrangement uses TRBV2 and TRBJ1-2, with D uncertain. Germline V lookup: CDR1 SNHLY, CDR2 FYNNEI. The CDR3 contains 10 residues. Trimming left V 4 bases short and J 8 bases short, with 5 bases between. This CDR3 is CASSVIGYTF. CDR3 DNA sequence: TGTGCCAGCAGTGTCATCGGCTACACCTTC. The full variable domain, completed using reference TRBV2 and TRBJ1-2, is EPEVTQTPSHQVTQMGQEVILRCVPISNHLYFYWYRQILGQKVEFLVSFYNNEISEKSEIFDDQFSVERPDGSNFTLKIRSTKLEDSAMYFCASSVIGYTFGSGTRLTVV.

The genes are TRBV5-5 and TRBJ2-2, with 10 bases matching TRBD2. The germline V gene encodes CDR1 SGHKS and CDR2 YYEKEE (reference sequence). V was clipped by 4 bases and J by 7 bases; unmatched bases: 4. This CDR3 has 14 amino acids. The DNA of the CDR3 is TGTGCCAGCAGCCTTAGGACTAGCGGCGGGGAGCTGTTTTTT. The encoded protein is CASSLRTSGGELFF.

The chain joins TRBV28 to TRBJ1-2; 7 bases are shared with TRBD1. J gave up 7 bases and V 6 bases, and 17 bases lay outside the gene matches. This CDR3 is built from 16 residues. Germline V CDR1 and CDR2: MDHEN, SYDVKM. CDR3 residues: CASRSPGQSLLPGYTF. For the CDR3, the DNA is TGTGCCAGCAGGTCCCCGGGACAGAGCTTACTGCCTGGCTACACCTTC.

This rearrangement joins TRBV9 to TRBJ2-7; a possible D gene is TRBD1 (7 bases). Trimming left V 3 bases short and J 3 bases short, with 16 bases between. Germline V gene lookup returns CDR1 SGDLS and CDR2 YYNGEE. The CDR3 has 15 amino acids. As DNA, the CDR3 is TGTGCCAGCAGCGCCGGCTCTCAGGGGGGCTACGAGCAGTACTTC. This encodes CASSAGSQGGYEQYF.

This sequence joins TRBV28 and TRBJ2-1; TRBD2 matches 16 bases. The CDR3 spans 16 residues. J was trimmed by 7 bases and V by 6 bases; bases with no gene match: 6. Germline CDR1 and CDR2: MDHEN and SYDVKM. The CDR3 is CASSLGLAGGPNEQFF. In DNA, the CDR3 is TGTGCCAGCAGCTTGGGACTAGCGGGAGGGCCGAATGAGCAGTTCTTC.

The rearrangement links TRBV4-2 to TRBJ1-5; TRBD1 matches at 7 bases. The V gene end was trimmed by 3 bases and the J gene end by 4 bases; junction bases not matched to a gene: 6. The CDR3 spans 15 residues. Germline lookup yields CDR1 LGHNA and CDR2 YNFKEQ. DNA of the CDR3: TGTGCCAGCAGCCAGGGAGACAGGGAAAATCAGCCCCAGCATTTT. Its translation is CASSQGDRENQPQHF.

The genes are TRBV27 and TRBJ2-5, with 7 bases aligning to TRBD1. This CDR3 is 13 amino acids long. From germline, CDR1 is MNHEY and CDR2 SMNVEV (reference sequence). After removal of 3 bases from V and 6 bases from J, the junction contained 4 bases not matched to a gene. The CDR3 coding sequence is TGTGCCAGCAGTTTCCCGGGACAGAAGACCCAGTACTTC. Translating gives CASSFPGQKTQYF.

This clone was detected only a few times. The chain combines TRBV6-5 with TRBJ1-1, with D maybe TRBD1 (6 bases). CDR3 length equals 13 residues. The germline gives CDR1 MNHEY, CDR2 SVGAGI. Trimming cost V 4 bases and J 8 bases, with 14 bases left between them. CDR3 nucleotide sequence: TGTGCCAGCAGTTTAAATCGAGGGACAGAAGCTTTCTTT. Protein: CASSLNRGTEAFF.

The chain uses TRBV19 and TRBJ1-3; D gene unclear. Germline V CDR1 and CDR2: LNHDA, SQIVND (reference sequence). V was cut by 5 bases and J by 2 bases, with 13 bases left in between. This CDR3 contains 15 residues. CDR3 nucleotides: TGTGCCAGTAGTCCCCAACTGGTAACTGGAAACACCATATATTTT. This encodes CASSPQLVTGNTIYF. The complete variable domain, with remaining parts taken from reference TRBV19 and TRBJ1-3, reads DGGITQSPKYLFRKEGQNVTLSCEQNLNHDAMYWYRQDPGQGLRLIYYSQIVNDFQKGDIAEGYSVSREKKESFPLTVTSAQKNPTAFYLCASSPQLVTGNTIYFGEGSWLTVV.

This chain uses TRBV28 with TRBJ2-3; 11 bases map to TRBD2. The CDR3 covers 19 residues. Germline V CDR1 and CDR2: MDHEN, SYDVKM. V lost 3 bases and J lost 0; bases outside the gene matches: 11. The CDR3: CASSFSRLAGGRSTDTQYF. In DNA, the CDR3 is TGTGCCAGCAGTTTCTCTAGGCTAGCGGGAGGACGGAGCACAGATACGCAGTATTTT.

This sequence joins TRBV7-2 and TRBJ1-1, with D possibly matching TRBD1 (5 bases). CDR3 size: 13 residues. V lost 8 bases, J lost 1 base, and 11 bases lay in between. The germline CDR1 and CDR2 sequences are SGHTA and FQGNSA. This CDR3 is CASGAGRNTEAFF. CDR3 coding DNA: TGTGCCAGCGGGGCAGGGCGGAACACTGAAGCTTTCTTT.